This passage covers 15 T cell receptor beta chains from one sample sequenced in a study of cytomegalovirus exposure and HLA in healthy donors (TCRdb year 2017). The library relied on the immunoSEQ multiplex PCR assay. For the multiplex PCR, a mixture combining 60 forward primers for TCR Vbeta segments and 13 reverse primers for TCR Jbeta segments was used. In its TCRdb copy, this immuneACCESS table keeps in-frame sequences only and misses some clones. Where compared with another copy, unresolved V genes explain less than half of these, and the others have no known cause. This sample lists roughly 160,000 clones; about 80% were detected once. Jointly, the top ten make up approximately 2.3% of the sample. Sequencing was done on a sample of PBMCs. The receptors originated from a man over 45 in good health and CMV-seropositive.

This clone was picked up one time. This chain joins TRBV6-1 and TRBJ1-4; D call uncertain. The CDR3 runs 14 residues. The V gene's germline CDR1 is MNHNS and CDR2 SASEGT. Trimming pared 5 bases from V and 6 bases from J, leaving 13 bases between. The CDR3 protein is CASSPYPRDEKLFF. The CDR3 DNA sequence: TGTGCCAGCAGTCCCTACCCGCGGGATGAAAAACTGTTTTTT.

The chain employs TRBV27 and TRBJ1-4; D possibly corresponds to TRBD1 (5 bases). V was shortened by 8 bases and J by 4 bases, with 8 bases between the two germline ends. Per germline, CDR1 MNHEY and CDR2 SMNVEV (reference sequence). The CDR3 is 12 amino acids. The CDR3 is CASGGGNEKLFF. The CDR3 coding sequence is TGTGCCAGCGGGGGGGGTAATGAAAAACTGTTTTTT.

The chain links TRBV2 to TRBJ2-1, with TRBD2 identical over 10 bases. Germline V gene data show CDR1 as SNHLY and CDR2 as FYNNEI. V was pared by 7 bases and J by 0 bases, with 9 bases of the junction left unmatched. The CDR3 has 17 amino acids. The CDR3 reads CASKVAGGGSSYNEQFF. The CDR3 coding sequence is TGTGCCAGCAAGGTAGCGGGGGGCGGAAGCTCCTACAATGAGCAGTTCTTC.

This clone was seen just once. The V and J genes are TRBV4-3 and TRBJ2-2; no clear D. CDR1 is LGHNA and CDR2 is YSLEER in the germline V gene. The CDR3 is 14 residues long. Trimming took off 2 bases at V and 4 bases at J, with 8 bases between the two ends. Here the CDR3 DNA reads TGCGCCAGCAGCCAAATCGGTCCCACCGGGGAGCTGTTTTTT. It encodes CASSQIGPTGELFF.

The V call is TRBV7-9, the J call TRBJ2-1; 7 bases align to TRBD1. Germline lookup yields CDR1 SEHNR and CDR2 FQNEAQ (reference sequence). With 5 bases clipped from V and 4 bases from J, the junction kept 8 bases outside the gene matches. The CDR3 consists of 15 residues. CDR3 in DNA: TGTGCCAGCAGCCCACCAGGGACAGTTTACAATGAGCAGTTCTTC. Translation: CASSPPGTVYNEQFF.

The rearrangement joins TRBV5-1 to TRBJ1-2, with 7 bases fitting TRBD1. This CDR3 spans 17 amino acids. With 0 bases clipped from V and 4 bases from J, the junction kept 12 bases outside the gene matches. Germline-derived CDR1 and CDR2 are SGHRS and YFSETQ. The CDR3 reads CASSLEGGRDSLYGYTF. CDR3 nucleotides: TGCGCCAGCAGCTTGGAAGGCGGACGGGACAGCCTCTATGGCTACACCTTC.

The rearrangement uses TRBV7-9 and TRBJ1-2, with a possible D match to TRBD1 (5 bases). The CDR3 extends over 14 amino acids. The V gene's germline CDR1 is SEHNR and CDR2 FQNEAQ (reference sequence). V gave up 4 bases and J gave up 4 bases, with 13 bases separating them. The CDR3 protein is CASSSWTSRYGYTF. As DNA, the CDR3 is TGTGCCAGCAGCTCATGGACATCCCGCTATGGCTACACCTTC. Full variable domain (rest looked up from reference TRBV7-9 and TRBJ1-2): DTGVSQNPRHKITKRGQNVTFRCDPISEHNRLYWYRQTLGQGPEFLTYFQNEAQLEKSRLLSDRFSAERPKGSFSTLEIQRTEQGDSAMYLCASSSWTSRYGYTFGSGTRLTVV.

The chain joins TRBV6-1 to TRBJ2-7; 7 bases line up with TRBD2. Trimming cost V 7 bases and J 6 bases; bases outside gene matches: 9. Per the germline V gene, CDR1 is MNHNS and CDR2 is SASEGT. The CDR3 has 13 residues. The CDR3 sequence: CASNDPLAREQYF. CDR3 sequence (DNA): TGTGCCAGCAACGACCCACTAGCGCGCGAGCAGTACTTC.

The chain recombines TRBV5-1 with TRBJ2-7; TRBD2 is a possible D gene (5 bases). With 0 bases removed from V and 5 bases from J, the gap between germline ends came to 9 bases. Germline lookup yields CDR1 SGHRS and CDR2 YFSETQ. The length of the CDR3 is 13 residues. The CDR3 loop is CASSLERENEQYF. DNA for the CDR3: TGCGCCAGCAGCTTGGAACGGGAAAACGAGCAGTACTTC.

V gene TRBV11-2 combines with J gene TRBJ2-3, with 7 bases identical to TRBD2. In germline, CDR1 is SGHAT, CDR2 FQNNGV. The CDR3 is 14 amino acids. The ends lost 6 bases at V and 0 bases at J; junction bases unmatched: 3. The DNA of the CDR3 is TGTGCCAGCAGGGAGCGGGGCAGCACAGATACGCAGTATTTT. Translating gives CASRERGSTDTQYF. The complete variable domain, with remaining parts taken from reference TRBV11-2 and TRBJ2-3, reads EAGVAQSPRYKIIEKRQSVAFWCNPISGHATLYWYQQILGQGPKLLIQFQNNGVVDDSQLPKDRFSAERLKGVDSTLKIQPAKLEDSAVYLCASRERGSTDTQYFGPGTRLTVL.

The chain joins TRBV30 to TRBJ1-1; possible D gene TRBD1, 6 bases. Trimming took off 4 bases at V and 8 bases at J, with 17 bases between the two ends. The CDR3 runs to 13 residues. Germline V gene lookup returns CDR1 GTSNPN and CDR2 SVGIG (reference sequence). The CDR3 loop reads CAWTQGSGGEAFF. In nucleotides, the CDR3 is TGTGCCTGGACGCAGGGGTCCGGGGGGGAAGCTTTCTTT.

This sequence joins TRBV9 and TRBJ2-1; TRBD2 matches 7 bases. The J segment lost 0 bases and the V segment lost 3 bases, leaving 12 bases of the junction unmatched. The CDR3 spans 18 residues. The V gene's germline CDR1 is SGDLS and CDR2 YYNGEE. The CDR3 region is CASSGRDYQSSSYNEQFF. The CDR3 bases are TGTGCCAGCAGCGGCCGGGACTACCAATCCAGCTCCTACAATGAGCAGTTCTTC. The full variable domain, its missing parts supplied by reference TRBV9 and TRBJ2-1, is DSGVTQTPKHLITATGQRVTLRCSPRSGDLSVYWYQQSLDQGLQFLIQYYNGEERAKGNILERFSAQQFPDLHSELNLSSLELGDSALYFCASSGRDYQSSSYNEQFFGPGTRLTVL.

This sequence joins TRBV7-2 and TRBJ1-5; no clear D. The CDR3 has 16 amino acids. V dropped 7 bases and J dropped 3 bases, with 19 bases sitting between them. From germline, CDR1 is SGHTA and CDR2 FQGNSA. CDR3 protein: CASTLRAGTPNQPQHF. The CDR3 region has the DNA TGTGCCAGCACCCTTCGGGCGGGAACCCCCAATCAGCCCCAGCATTTT.

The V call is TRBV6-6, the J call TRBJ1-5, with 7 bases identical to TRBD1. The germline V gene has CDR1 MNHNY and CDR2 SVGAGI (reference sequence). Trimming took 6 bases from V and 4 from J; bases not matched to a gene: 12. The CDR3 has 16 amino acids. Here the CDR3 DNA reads TGTGCCAGCAGGGGGACAGACAGGGAAAAAAATCAGCCCCAGCATTTT. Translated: CASRGTDREKNQPQHF.

The CDR3 reads CASSPFGANTGELFF. The DNA for the CDR3 is TGTGCCAGCAGCCCGTTCGGGGCGAACACCGGGGAGCTGTTTTTT. The chain is built from TRBV7-2 and TRBJ2-2; D may be TRBD2 (5 bases). Germline V gene lookup returns CDR1 SGHTA and CDR2 FQGNSA. V lost 5 bases and J lost 0, with 10 bases in between. The CDR3 has 15 amino acids.